This TCR beta chain was identified during a study of blood T cell repertoires in COVID-19. Study details: COVID-19 samples collected from the United States, Italy and Spain covered acute and convalescent phases.

CDR1 is MNHEY, CDR2 SVGAGI, per germline. The CDR3 is made up of 15 amino acids. V was pared by 5 bases and J by 5 bases, with 11 bases of the junction left unmatched. The authors' processing: Estimated nucleated cell counts came from reference gene primer amplification. This table comes from immunoSEQ multiplex PCR, and its TCRdb copy is limited to in-frame clones, with some not included. V, J and clone size were drawn from that table, and D and trimming were deduced from the DNA. The sample consists of some 150,000 clones, 89% of them appearing once. This TCR was sampled from a human donor in a cohort sampled during active COVID-19. J is TRBJ2-5 and V is TRBV6-5; TRBD2 aligns across 7 bases. The sequencing input was peripheral blood. CDR3 bases: TGTGCCAGCAGTCGACTAGCATTTGGTGGGGAGACCCAGTACTTC. Its translation is CASSRLAFGGETQYF.